The 18 T cell receptor beta chains below all came from one sample that was sequenced in a study of T cells after yellow fever vaccination. TCRdb re-called the 5' RACE reads through MiXCR, storing one row per CDR3 protein. The sample has about 140,000 distinct CDR3 sequences, more than 6.5% seen once. Source: CD4+ T cells sorted from PBMCs, taken 10 days after the yellow fever booster vaccination. The receptors come from a young man who received the YFV17D yellow fever vaccine.

This clonotype occurred many times. The rearrangement joins TRBV12-5 to TRBJ2-7; the D call may be TRBD1 or TRBD2 (5 bases each). V was cut by 4 bases and J by 3 bases, with 16 bases left in between. CDR3 length: 15 amino acids. CDR1 is LGHNT, CDR2 FRNRAP, per germline. The DNA of the CDR3 is TGTGCTAGTGGTTCCCGGGGCGTAGGATTCTACGAGCAGTACTTC. This translates into CASGSRGVGFYEQYF.

This clonotype appeared a few times. This rearrangement joins TRBV10-2 to TRBJ2-7; no clear D gene. CDR1 and CDR2 from the germline V gene are WSHSY and SAAADI. The CDR3 runs to 12 residues. Trimming took off 7 bases at V and 0 bases at J, with 7 bases between the two ends. The CDR3 sequence is CASTRTSYEQYF. The CDR3 DNA is TGCGCCAGCACCCGGACCTCCTACGAGCAGTACTTC.

This clonotype was seen at least ten times. The chain combines TRBV6-1 with TRBJ2-5, with D possibly being TRBD2 (5 bases). Germline loops: CDR1 MNHNS, CDR2 SASEGT. There are 13 residues in the CDR3. The V end lost 6 bases, the J end lost 5 bases, and 13 bases lay between the germline ends. CDR3 protein: CASSRRLGETQYF. CDR3 in DNA: TGTGCCAGCAGCCGGAGGTTGGGGGAGACCCAGTACTTC.

The V gene is TRBV19, the J gene TRBJ1-2; TRBD1 might be the D (5 bases). Germline loops: CDR1 LNHDA, CDR2 SQIVND (reference sequence). The CDR3 sequence is 14 residues long. Deletions cut 7 bases from V and 4 bases from J, with 16 bases between. CDR3 sequence reads: CASTMGRSSYGYTF. The CDR3 bases are TGTGCCAGTACCATGGGGCGGTCGTCCTATGGCTACACCTTC.

There are many counts of this clonotype. This chain links TRBV7-3 with TRBJ1-2, with D possibly TRBD1 on 6 matching bases. From germline, CDR1 is SGHTA and CDR2 FQGTGA. The CDR3 has 17 amino acids. V dropped 0 bases and J dropped 4 bases, with 18 bases sitting between them. CDR3 in amino acids: CASSLTPGGGGGYGYTF. In DNA, the CDR3 is TGTGCCAGCAGCTTAACCCCAGGCGGGGGCGGTGGCTATGGCTACACCTTC.

This clonotype was seen at least ten times. The gene calls are TRBV10-2 and TRBJ2-7, with D possibly TRBD1 on 5 matching bases. V shed 6 bases and J shed 2 bases, with 17 bases lying between them. Germline values: CDR1 WSHSY, CDR2 SAAADI. This CDR3 contains 15 residues. CDR3 DNA: TGCGCCAGCAGGGATGTGAGGATAGGGGCCTACGAGCAGTACTTC. Its protein product is CASRDVRIGAYEQYF.

This clonotype showed up many times. J is TRBJ2-1 and V is TRBV20-1, with D perhaps being TRBD1 or TRBD2 (6 bases each). The germline V gene encodes CDR1 DFQATT and CDR2 SNEGSKA (reference sequence). The length of the CDR3 is 15 residues. The V end was cut by 3 bases, the J end by 4 bases, with 16 bases between. The CDR3 loop reads CSASWGRGVYNEQFF. The CDR3 bases are TGCAGTGCTAGTTGGGGGCGGGGAGTATACAATGAGCAGTTCTTC.

This clonotype was counted ten times or more. The genes are TRBV20-1 and TRBJ1-4; D is uncertain. Between the trimmed V and J ends, which lost 3 bases and 0 bases, there was a span of 8 bases. The CDR3 has 14 residues. Looked up from germline, CDR1 is DFQATT and CDR2 is SNEGSKA (reference sequence). CDR3 sequence (DNA): TGCAGTGCTAGTACGGGCACAACTAATGAAAAACTGTTTTTT. Residues: CSASTGTTNEKLFF.

In its sample, this clonotype was seen many times. The chain combines TRBV6-1 with TRBJ1-2, with 7 bases aligning to TRBD1. Germline-derived CDR1 and CDR2 are MNHNS and SASEGT. The CDR3 covers 16 residues. V gave up 5 bases and J gave up 8 bases; unmatched junction bases: 17. The CDR3 DNA sequence: TGTGCCAGCAGTACCATTCATACGGGACAGAGAGGAGGCTACACCTTC. Translated: CASSTIHTGQRGGYTF.

This clonotype came up a few times. J is TRBJ1-6 and V is TRBV7-8; D is uncertain. The length of the CDR3 is 14 residues. V shed 1 base and J shed 13 bases, with 14 bases lying between them. Germline V gene lookup returns CDR1 SGHVS and CDR2 FQNEAQ. The CDR3 DNA reads as TGTGCCAGCAGCTTAGGGCGGGCCCCCATTCCCCTCCACTTT. It codes for CASSLGRAPIPLHF.

The sample holds a few counts of this clonotype. The chain employs TRBV7-9 and TRBJ1-1; tentatively, D is TRBD1 (6 bases). This CDR3 region has 20 residues. The V end lost 5 bases, the J end lost 0 bases, and 28 bases lay between the germline ends. Germline-derived CDR1 and CDR2 are SEHNR and FQNEAQ (reference sequence). CDR3 loop: CASSRPGTMGKWVLNTEAFF. The CDR3 DNA sequence: TGTGCCAGCAGCCGACCCGGGACAATGGGGAAATGGGTTTTGAACACTGAAGCTTTCTTT.

This clonotype was seen many times. This chain joins TRBV6-2 or TRBV6-3 and TRBJ2-7, with TRBD2 matching over 9 bases. The CDR3 sequence is 16 residues long. Germline loops: CDR1 MNHEY, CDR2 SVGEGT. V lost 4 bases and J lost 2; bases outside the gene matches: 9. The CDR3 reads CASSSVLAGPTYEQYF. CDR3 bases: TGTGCCAGCAGTTCGGTTCTAGCGGGGCCTACCTACGAGCAGTACTTC.

This clonotype was observed at least ten times. The chain links TRBV15 to TRBJ2-1; no reliable D call. Per germline, CDR1 LNHNV and CDR2 YYDKDF (reference sequence). The CDR3 has 14 residues. V lost 3 bases and J lost 9, with 15 bases in between. This CDR3 is CATSRAQVWSEQFF. The CDR3 DNA sequence: TGTGCCACCAGCAGGGCCCAGGTGTGGAGTGAGCAGTTCTTC.

The chain employs TRBV11-1 and TRBJ2-1, with a possible D match to TRBD2 (6 bases). Trimming left V 4 bases short and J 2 bases short, with 21 bases between. Looked up from germline, CDR1 is SGHAT and CDR2 is FQDESV (reference sequence). The CDR3 covers 18 residues. The CDR3 sequence: CASSSTGLSSGPYNEQFF. DNA for the CDR3: TGTGCCAGCAGCTCCACGGGACTGTCCTCCGGGCCCTACAATGAGCAGTTCTTC.

This clonotype was seen at least ten times. The V and J genes are TRBV6-2 or TRBV6-3 and TRBJ2-7; 8 nucleotides align to TRBD2. Germline assignment: CDR1 MNHEY and CDR2 SVGEGT. The ends lost 6 bases at V and 3 bases at J; junction bases unmatched: 13. This CDR3 is built from 16 residues. CDR3 DNA: TGTGCCAGCAGCCGACCTGGGACTAGGGGGTACTACGAGCAGTACTTC. The encoded protein is CASSRPGTRGYYEQYF.

This clonotype showed up many times. The V call is TRBV6-5, the J call TRBJ2-1; D might be TRBD2 (6 bases). Between the trimmed V and J ends, which lost 8 bases and 1 base, there was a span of 12 bases. This CDR3 comprises 14 residues. Germline V gene data show CDR1 as MNHEY and CDR2 as SVGAGI. The CDR3 reads CASQPSGSYNEQFF. CDR3 DNA: TGTGCCAGCCAGCCGAGCGGGTCCTACAATGAGCAGTTCTTC.

This clonotype was detected ten times or more. The V gene is TRBV15, the J gene TRBJ2-5, with TRBD1 as a possible D gene (6 bases). Germline V CDR1 and CDR2: LNHNV, YYDKDF (reference sequence). The CDR3 length is 12 residues. V shed 5 bases and J shed 5 bases, with 9 bases lying between them. For the CDR3, the DNA is TGTGCCACCAGCCGAAGGGGGGAGACCCAGTACTTC. This codes for CATSRRGETQYF.

This clonotype showed up many times. The chain carries TRBV20-1 and TRBJ2-7, with D perhaps matching TRBD1 or TRBD2 (5 bases each). The germline gives CDR1 DFQATT, CDR2 SNEGSKA (reference sequence). The V end was cut by 1 base, the J end by 3 bases, with 16 bases between. This CDR3 contains 15 residues. The CDR3 DNA follows: TGCAGTGCTAGAGTGGGGGAGCACTATTTCTACGAGCAGTACTTC. It yields the protein CSARVGEHYFYEQYF.